This entry lists 15 T cell receptor beta chains sequenced from one sample in a study of blood T cell repertoires in COVID-19. The data were produced by immunoSEQ multiplex PCR, yet TCRdb's version contains in-frame clones alone and is incomplete. The sample shows about 34,000 clones, around 84% of them seen only once. The sequenced sample was peripheral blood. All receptors derive from a human donor with acute or convalescent COVID-19. The donor label of this sample is uncertain.

This clone has just a few counts. The chain carries TRBV30 and TRBJ1-2; D not certain. The ends were cut back, 2 bases at V and 2 bases at J, with 6 bases in the middle. This CDR3 is 12 amino acids long. Looked up from germline, CDR1 is GTSNPN and CDR2 is SVGIG (reference sequence). This chain's CDR3 is CAWSQVNYGYTF. DNA for the CDR3: TGTGCCTGGAGTCAGGTGAACTATGGCTACACCTTC.

The V gene is TRBV7-8, the J gene TRBJ1-2; 7 nucleotides align to TRBD1. There are 13 residues in the CDR3. Unmatched junction bases numbered 1, after V lost 3 bases and J lost 3 bases. Germline CDR1 and CDR2: SGHVS and FQNEAQ. The CDR3 sequence is CASSFGQDYGYTF. In nucleotides, the CDR3 is TGTGCCAGCAGCTTCGGACAGGACTATGGCTACACCTTC.

This clone was seen only once. The chain joins TRBV11-2 to TRBJ2-1, with 8 bases matching TRBD1. Germline CDR1 and CDR2: SGHAT and FQNNGV. The V and J ends lost 1 base and 3 bases, in that order; junction bases with no gene match: 5. The CDR3 length is 16 residues. The CDR3 is CASSLGNTGGYNEQFF. The CDR3, as DNA: TGTGCCAGCAGCTTAGGTAATACAGGGGGCTACAATGAGCAGTTCTTC.

In its sample, this clone was seen once. The rearrangement links TRBV7-2 to TRBJ1-1; D is uncertain. The CDR3 is made up of 15 amino acids. Trimming cost V 2 bases and J 4 bases, with 14 bases left between them. Germline-derived CDR1 and CDR2 are SGHTA and FQGNSA. The CDR3 DNA follows: TGTGCCAGCAGCTTATTGGCGGGCGTGGGCACTGAAGCTTTCTTT. Amino acids: CASSLLAGVGTEAFF.

The V gene is TRBV29-1, the J gene TRBJ2-7, with a weak D call TRBD2 (6 bases). This CDR3 region has 15 residues. CDR1 is SQVTM and CDR2 is ANQGSEA in the germline V gene. The V end lost 7 bases, the J end lost 6 bases, and 25 bases lay between the germline ends. The CDR3 coding sequence is TGCAGCGATAATACGGGAGACCGTCTCTTTAGCGAGCAGTACTTC. This codes for CSDNTGDRLFSEQYF.

This clone has only a few counts. The chain couples TRBV19 to TRBJ2-2; a weak D match, TRBD1 (6 bases). Trimming cost V 3 bases and J 6 bases, with 8 bases left between them. CDR1 is LNHDA, CDR2 SQIVND, per germline (reference sequence). This CDR3 spans 13 amino acids. DNA of the CDR3: TGTGCCAGTAGTATTGGACAGTCCGGGGAGCTGTTTTTT. This codes for CASSIGQSGELFF.

The chain joins TRBV7-3 to TRBJ1-1; D is possibly TRBD1 (5 bases). Trimming pared 5 bases from V and 3 bases from J, leaving 10 bases between. The CDR3 loop spans 13 amino acids. Germline V CDR1 and CDR2: SGHTA, FQGTGA. In nucleotides, the CDR3 is TGTGCCAGCAGCCGACAGCGCGACACTGAAGCTTTCTTT. Translating it yields CASSRQRDTEAFF.

This chain uses TRBV27 with TRBJ1-1; TRBD1 agrees at 8 bases. There are 16 residues in the CDR3. Trimming at V came to 1 base and at J to 6 bases, leaving 10 bases not matched to a gene. Per the germline V gene, CDR1 is MNHEY and CDR2 is SMNVEV (reference sequence). DNA for the CDR3: TGTGCCAGCAGTTTATATTGGCCACGACAGGGGCCTGAAGCTTTCTTT. It is translated as CASSLYWPRQGPEAFF.

In this sample, this clone turned up once. The chain carries TRBV7-2 and TRBJ2-7, with D possibly matching TRBD2 (5 bases). V lost 1 base to trimming and J lost 3 bases, with 13 bases between them. Germline CDR1 SGHTA, CDR2 FQGNSA. CDR3 size: 15 residues. Here the CDR3 DNA reads TGTGCCAGCAGCTTAGGTCGAGGGCAGGTCTACGAGCAGTACTTC. This translates into CASSLGRGQVYEQYF.

V usage is TRBV7-9 and J usage is TRBJ1-6; D possibly corresponds to TRBD1 (5 bases). Deletions cut 3 bases from V and 6 bases from J, with 12 bases between. This CDR3 spans 15 amino acids. The germline CDR1 and CDR2 sequences are SEHNR and FQNEAQ (reference sequence). This chain's CDR3 is CASSLMGPGNSPLHF. Here the CDR3 DNA reads TGTGCCAGCAGCTTGATGGGGCCGGGTAATTCACCCCTCCACTTT.

Only a few counts were recorded for this clone. V is TRBV11-2 and J is TRBJ2-7; 12 bases agree with TRBD1. The V segment lost 5 bases and the J segment 5 bases; nucleotides outside the gene matches: 7. This CDR3 has 15 amino acids. Per germline, CDR1 SGHAT and CDR2 FQNNGV. The CDR3 coding sequence is TGTGCCAGCAGCCCATCCGGGACAGGGGGCGACGAGCAGTACTTC. It encodes CASSPSGTGGDEQYF.

J is TRBJ2-3 and V is TRBV7-9; the D gene is possibly TRBD2 (5 bases). Trimming shortened V by 4 bases and J by 8 bases, and 10 bases separated the two germline ends. CDR1 SEHNR and CDR2 FQNEAQ come from the germline V gene (reference sequence). The CDR3 totals 12 residues. The CDR3 DNA reads as TGTGCCAGCAGCTCTCTCGCGGGTACGCAGTATTTT. It yields the protein CASSSLAGTQYF.

The V call is TRBV24-1, the J call TRBJ1-2, with D unresolved. The V end lost 1 base, the J end lost 8 bases, and 13 bases lay between the germline ends. The CDR3 consists of 14 residues. Germline values: CDR1 KGHDR, CDR2 SFDVKD. In nucleotides, the CDR3 is TGTGCCACCAGTGATTTTACGGGTGTCGGGGGCTACACCTTC. It translates to CATSDFTGVGGYTF.

The rearrangement uses TRBV5-1 and TRBJ1-2; D might be TRBD1 (5 bases). This CDR3 region has 13 residues. V lost 4 bases and J lost 2, with 9 bases in between. Germline values: CDR1 SGHRS, CDR2 YFSETQ. The CDR3 sequence is CASSVTENYGYTF. The CDR3 DNA reads TGCGCCAGCAGCGTGACAGAGAACTATGGCTACACCTTC.

This clone was detected only once. The chain employs TRBV7-9 and TRBJ2-1; a possible D gene is TRBD2 (5 bases). Trimming took 8 bases from V and 0 from J, leaving 14 bases between them. Germline lookup yields CDR1 SEHNR and CDR2 FQNEAQ (reference sequence). This CDR3 has 15 residues. CDR3 sequence: CASHEAVSSYNEQFF. The CDR3 nucleotides read TGTGCCAGCCACGAAGCGGTAAGCTCCTACAATGAGCAGTTCTTC.